This passage covers 21 T cell receptor beta chains from one sample sequenced in a study of CD8+ T cells in alopecia areata. RNA was isolated and reverse transcribed to cDNA, the sequencing template. Method: immunoSEQ multiplex PCR; TCRdb's copy keeps in-frame clones and lacks some. The sample consists of more than 150,000 clones, approximately 50% of them appearing once. Noted treatment: oral pan-JAK inhibitor, 5-10 mg twice daily. The material was CD8+ T cells sorted from blood, obtained around week 53, from a patient treated with tofacitinib. The receptors were sampled from a human donor with alopecia areata.

The chain combines TRBV27 with TRBJ1-6; a possible D gene is TRBD1 (5 bases). The CDR3 has 12 residues. Germline V gene lookup returns CDR1 MNHEY and CDR2 SMNVEV (reference sequence). Trimming pared 6 bases from V and 9 bases from J, leaving 9 bases between. In nucleotides, the CDR3 is TGTGCCAGCAGCCGGGGGAGTTCACCCCTCCACTTT. This gives the protein CASSRGSSPLHF.

This chain joins TRBV11-2 and TRBJ2-7; 9 bases are shared with TRBD2. Germline V gives CDR1 SGHAT, CDR2 FQNNGV. The CDR3 extends over 15 amino acids. V shed 5 bases, J shed 5 bases, and the junction held 10 bases outside the gene matches. This CDR3 reads CASSQKDGTSHEQYF. Written as DNA, the CDR3 is TGTGCCAGCAGCCAGAAAGACGGGACTAGCCACGAGCAGTACTTC.

The gene calls are TRBV13 and TRBJ2-7, with a weak D call TRBD1 (5 bases). The CDR3 contains 13 residues. Germline assignment: CDR1 PRHDT and CDR2 FYEKMQ (reference sequence). The ends were cut back, 0 bases at V and 2 bases at J, with 5 bases in the middle. The CDR3 region is CASSLGTAYEQYF. Here the CDR3 DNA reads TGTGCCAGCAGCTTAGGGACAGCCTACGAGCAGTACTTC.

This rearrangement joins TRBV30 to TRBJ1-6; D remains ambiguous. Trimming took 1 base from V and 7 from J, leaving 11 bases between them. Germline-derived CDR1 and CDR2 are GTSNPN and SVGIG (reference sequence). The CDR3 has 14 amino acids. The CDR3 region is CAWSGGVRNSPLHF. In nucleotides, the CDR3 is TGTGCCTGGAGTGGCGGGGTTCGGAATTCACCCCTCCACTTT.

This chain joins TRBV20-1 and TRBJ1-2; D remains unclear. From germline, CDR1 is DFQATT and CDR2 SNEGSKA (reference sequence). This CDR3 contains 11 residues. Trimming shortened V by 3 bases and J by 7 bases, and 9 bases separated the two germline ends. CDR3 nucleotide sequence: TGCAGTGCTAGCCGGGCTACTGGCTACACCTTC. Its translation: CSASRATGYTF.

V and J are TRBV13 and TRBJ2-3; D possibly corresponds to TRBD1 (7 bases). This CDR3 contains 15 residues. The V end lost 4 bases, the J end lost 3 bases, and 14 bases lay between the germline ends. CDR1 is PRHDT and CDR2 is FYEKMQ in the germline V gene (reference sequence). CDR3 in amino acids: CASSSGGLTTDTQYF. CDR3 DNA: TGTGCCAGCAGCTCAGGGGGGTTGACGACAGATACGCAGTATTTT. The variable domain in full, completed from reference TRBV13 and TRBJ2-3, reads AAGVIQSPRHLIKEKRETATLKCYPIPRHDTVYWYQQGPGQDPQFLISFYEKMQSDKGSIPDRFSAQQFSDYHSELNMSSLELGDSALYFCASSSGGLTTDTQYFGPGTRLTVL.

J is TRBJ2-1 and V is TRBV4-1; 11 bases line up with TRBD2. The CDR3 length is 16 residues. Germline V CDR1 and CDR2: MGHRA, YSYEKL. The junction had 6 bases not matched to a gene; V was cut back by 1 base and J by 7 bases. Here the CDR3 reads CASSQVAGGPKNEQFF. CDR3 sequence (DNA): TGCGCCAGCAGCCAAGTAGCGGGGGGGCCTAAAAATGAGCAGTTCTTC.

This clone was recorded a few times. This chain uses TRBV11-2 with TRBJ2-5; no reliable D call. With 3 bases removed from V and 0 bases from J, the gap between germline ends came to 8 bases. The CDR3 length is 14 residues. Germline CDR1 reads SGHAT; CDR2 reads FQNNGV. The CDR3 loop reads CASSFTTHQETQYF. The CDR3 DNA reads as TGTGCCAGCAGCTTTACGACTCACCAAGAGACCCAGTACTTC.

This clone was observed a handful of times. The gene calls are TRBV29-1 and TRBJ2-3; the match to TRBD2 covers 11 bases. Looked up from germline, CDR1 is SQVTM and CDR2 is ANQGSEA. The CDR3 is 14 amino acids. V lost 7 bases and J lost 2; bases outside the gene matches: 5. The CDR3 DNA reads TGCAGCGCCGGGACTAGCGGCCACACAGATACGCAGTATTTT. Translating gives CSAGTSGHTDTQYF.

This clone showed up just a few times. V usage is TRBV7-2 and J usage is TRBJ2-5, with D tentatively TRBD1 or TRBD2 (5 bases each). CDR1 SGHTA and CDR2 FQGNSA come from the germline V gene. Trimming took off 1 base at V and 6 bases at J, with 12 bases between the two ends. CDR3 length: 14 amino acids. The CDR3 DNA follows: TGTGCCAGCAGCTTAGTGAGTCAGGGACAGACCCAGTACTTC. It is translated as CASSLVSQGQTQYF.

The chain combines TRBV9 with TRBJ1-5, with D uncertain. CDR3 length: 13 amino acids. Trimming left V 0 bases short and J 6 bases short, with 7 bases between. Looked up from germline, CDR1 is SGDLS and CDR2 is YYNGEE. The CDR3 here is CASSVGLSQPQHF. DNA of the CDR3: TGTGCCAGCAGCGTAGGGCTTTCTCAGCCCCAGCATTTT.

This clone has just a few counts. The chain uses TRBV12-5 and TRBJ1-5; D may be TRBD1 (5 bases). Germline CDR1 and CDR2: LGHNT and FRNRAP. The V gene lost 6 bases and the J gene lost 3 bases, with 18 bases spanning the gap. CDR3 length equals 16 residues. The CDR3 nucleotides are TGTGCTAGTGGCCCCCCGGCGGGGCGGAACAATCAGCCCCAGCATTTT. Its protein is CASGPPAGRNNQPQHF. Supplemented by reference TRBV12-5 and TRBJ1-5, the full variable domain reads DARVTQTPRHKVTEMGQEVTMRCQPILGHNTVFWYRQTMMQGLELLAYFRNRAPLDDSGMPKDRFSAEMPDATLATLKIQPSEPRDSAVYFCASGPPAGRNNQPQHFGDGTRLSIL.

This clone was counted only a few times. The chain is built from TRBV18 and TRBJ2-5; no clear D gene. V was trimmed by 3 bases and J by 3 bases, leaving 14 bases between them. This CDR3 has 15 amino acids. Per the germline V gene, CDR1 is KGHSH and CDR2 is LQKENI. The CDR3 reads CASSPGVVPEETQYF. CDR3 in DNA: TGTGCCAGCTCACCGGGCGTCGTTCCCGAAGAGACCCAGTACTTC.

This clone has just a few counts. V is TRBV14 and J is TRBJ2-2; D perhaps matches TRBD2 (5 bases). Germline-derived CDR1 and CDR2 are SGHDN and FVKESK. Trimming removed 1 base from V and 5 bases from J, with 8 bases in between. CDR3 size: 14 residues. CDR3 sequence reads: CASSQVARTGELFF. The CDR3 bases are TGTGCCAGCAGCCAAGTAGCGAGAACCGGGGAGCTGTTTTTT.

The chain links TRBV15 to TRBJ1-5; a weak D match, TRBD1 (5 bases). CDR1 is LNHNV, CDR2 YYDKDF, per germline (reference sequence). The CDR3 covers 16 residues. The V end lost 0 bases, the J end lost 3 bases, and 12 bases lay between the germline ends. The DNA of the CDR3 is TGTGCCACCAGCAGAGAGGCAGGGTTTGCCAATCAGCCCCAGCATTTT. Translating gives CATSREAGFANQPQHF.

The chain employs TRBV28 and TRBJ2-7; D not certain. This CDR3 comprises 11 residues. V dropped 3 bases and J dropped 4 bases, with 4 bases sitting between them. Germline CDR1 and CDR2: MDHEN and SYDVKM. CDR3: CASSFGYEQYF. As DNA, the CDR3 is TGTGCCAGCAGTTTTGGGTACGAGCAGTACTTC.

The rearrangement uses TRBV10-3 and TRBJ1-6; no clear D. The germline V and J ends were trimmed by 0 bases and 6 bases, with 6 bases remaining between them. Germline CDR1 ENHRY, CDR2 SYGVKD. The CDR3 is 14 residues long. This CDR3 reads CAISESHSNSPLHF. The CDR3, as DNA: TGTGCCATCAGTGAGTCTCACAGTAATTCACCCCTCCACTTT.

This clone has only one observation. This chain uses TRBV20-1 with TRBJ2-3; no clear D gene. The V gene's germline CDR1 is DFQATT and CDR2 SNEGSKA (reference sequence). There are 11 residues in the CDR3. The V end lost 1 base, the J end lost 5 bases, and 4 bases lay between the germline ends. Written as DNA, the CDR3 is TGCAGTGCTAGAGTGCAAGATACGCAGTATTTT. Translated: CSARVQDTQYF.

A few counts support this clone. The chain recombines TRBV2 with TRBJ2-3; 10 bases align to TRBD2. The CDR3 covers 18 residues. With V trimmed by 4 bases and J by 2 bases, 12 bases remained unmatched. Germline CDR1 is SNHLY and CDR2 is FYNNEI. CDR3 loop: CASSASRTSGVYTDTQYF. In DNA, the CDR3 is TGTGCCAGCAGTGCCTCCCGCACTAGCGGGGTGTACACAGATACGCAGTATTTT.

Only a few counts were recorded for this clone. At one of its ends the junction is not consistent with the germline gene, which may arise from a read error. This chain connects TRBV27 to TRBJ2-1; D ambiguous. Germline V gene sequence: CDR1 MNHEY, CDR2 SMNVEV (reference sequence). The CDR3 extends over 12 amino acids. The CDR3 sequence is CASSLRYSEQFF. CDR3 DNA sequence: TGTGCCAGCAGTTTAAGGTACAGTGAGCAGTTCTTC.

The chain recombines TRBV2 with TRBJ1-1, with D hard to call. CDR1 and CDR2 from the germline V gene are SNHLY and FYNNEI. Between the trimmed V and J ends, which lost 5 bases and 4 bases, there was a span of 8 bases. CDR3 length: 12 residues. The chain's CDR3 is CASSSGVTEAFF. DNA for the CDR3: TGTGCCAGCAGTTCCGGGGTCACTGAAGCTTTCTTT. The full variable domain, in which reference TRBV2 and TRBJ1-1 provide the parts outside the CDR3, is EPEVTQTPSHQVTQMGQEVILRCVPISNHLYFYWYRQILGQKVEFLVSFYNNEISEKSEIFDDQFSVERPDGSNFTLKIRSTKLEDSAMYFCASSSGVTEAFFGQGTRLTVV.